The clone carrying this TCR beta chain showed up just a few times. An end of the junction does not agree with germline; a read error may underlie this. Pregnant or lactating patients were excluded, as were those with uncontrolled infection or other autoimmune disease. The sample belongs to a study of T cells in Graves' hyperthyroidism and ophthalmopathy. Germline V gives CDR1 SGHKS, CDR2 YYEKEE (reference sequence). The CDR3 is 20 residues long. TCR beta CDR3 region amplification was performed from RNA transcripts. First-round RT-PCR targeting the TCR CDR3 was performed with the HTBI primer set. TCRdb redid the calling of the multiplex PCR reads with MiXCR, one entry per CDR3 protein. The sample records roughly 700,000 distinct CDR3 sequences, 12% to 15% being singletons.

Material for sequencing was blood. The V and J genes are TRBV5-5 and TRBJ1-5; D gene ambiguous. This sequence was found in a woman between 18 and 29 years old with Graves' hyperthyroidism. CDR3: CANSLEIFIDETTNLQPQHF. In DNA form, the CDR3 reads TGTGCCAACAGCTTGGAAATTTTTATCGACGAAACAACAAATCTGCAGCCCCAGCATTTT.